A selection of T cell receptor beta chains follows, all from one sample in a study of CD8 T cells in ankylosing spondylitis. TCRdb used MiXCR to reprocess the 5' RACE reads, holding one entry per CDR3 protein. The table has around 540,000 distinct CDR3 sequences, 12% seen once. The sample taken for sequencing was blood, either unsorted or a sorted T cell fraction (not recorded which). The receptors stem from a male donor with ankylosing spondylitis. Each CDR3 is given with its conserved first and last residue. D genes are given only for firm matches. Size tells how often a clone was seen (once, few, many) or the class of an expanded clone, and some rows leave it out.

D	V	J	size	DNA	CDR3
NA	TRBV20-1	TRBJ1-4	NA	TGCAGTGCTAGAGATCGGGGAATAGGTGAAAAACTGTTTTTT	CSARDRGIGEKLFF
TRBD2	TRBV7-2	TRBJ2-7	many	TGTGCCAGCAGCATGGGACTAACCCTCTACGAGCAGTACTTC	CASSMGLTLYEQYF
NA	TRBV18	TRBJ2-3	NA	TGTGCCAGCTCACCACCCGACCCGGCGGGCGATACGCAGTATTTT	CASSPPDPAGDTQYF
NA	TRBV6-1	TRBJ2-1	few	TGTGCCAGCAGATCTGGGACGGATTACAATGAGCAGTTCTTC	CASRSGTDYNEQFF
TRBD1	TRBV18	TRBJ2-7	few	TGTGCCAGCTCACTCGGGACAGCAGTCTACGAGCAGTACTTC	CASSLGTAVYEQYF
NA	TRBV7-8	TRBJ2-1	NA	TGTGCCAGCAGCTTAGTTGCGTTGGCCAGCAATGAGCAGTTCTTC	CASSLVALASNEQFF
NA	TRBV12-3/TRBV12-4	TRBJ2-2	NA	TGTGCCAGCAGTTTCCGGGACGGTGCGAACACCGGGGAGCTGTTTTTT	CASSFRDGANTGELFF
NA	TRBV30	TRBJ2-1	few	TGTGCCTGGAGTAGGGACTCCTACAATGAGCAGTTCTTC	CAWSRDSYNEQFF
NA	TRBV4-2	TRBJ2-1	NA	TGTGCCAGCAGCCAAGTCCCTCAGCCTAAGCAGTTCTTC	CASSQVPQPKQFF
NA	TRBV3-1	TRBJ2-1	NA	TGTGCCAGCAGCCAAGATGGGCTGGGGGAGCAGTTCTTC	CASSQDGLGEQFF
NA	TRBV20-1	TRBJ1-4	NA	TGCAGTGCTAGGGAAATAAAAGGCAATGAAAAACTGTTTTTT	CSAREIKGNEKLFF
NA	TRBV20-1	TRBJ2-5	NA	TGCAGTGCTATACCGGACCAAGAGACCCAGTACTTC	CSAIPDQETQYF
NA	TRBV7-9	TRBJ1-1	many	TGTGCCAGCAGCATACAGGGTCGGAACACTGAAGCTTTCTTT	CASSIQGRNTEAFF
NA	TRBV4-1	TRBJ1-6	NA	TGCGCCAGCAGCCACCAGAGGGATATTTCACCCCTCCACTTT	CASSHQRDISPLHF
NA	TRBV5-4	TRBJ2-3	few	TGTGCCAGCAGCTGGGGGCAGGGTCGGGATACGCAGTATTTT	CASSWGQGRDTQYF
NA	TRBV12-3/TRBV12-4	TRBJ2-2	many	TGTGCCAGCAGACCTTCGGGTGGGGGCGGGGAGCTGTTTTTT	CASRPSGGGGELFF
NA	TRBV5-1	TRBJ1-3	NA	TGCGCCAGCAGCAAGGGACAATCTGGAAACACCATATATTTT	CASSKGQSGNTIYF
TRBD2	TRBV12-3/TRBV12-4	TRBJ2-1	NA	TGTGCCAGCAGTTTAGGCGGGAGGGCCATCGATGAGCAGTTCTTC	CASSLGGRAIDEQFF
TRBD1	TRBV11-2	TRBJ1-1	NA	TGTGCCAGCAGCCAAATCGCGACAGGGGCTGAAGCTTTCTTT	CASSQIATGAEAFF
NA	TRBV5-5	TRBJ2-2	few	TGTGCCAGCAGCCCGGGACGGTGGCTGGGCACCGGGGAGCTGTTTTTT	CASSPGRWLGTGELFF
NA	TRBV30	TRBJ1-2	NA	TGTGCCTGGAGTGGGGCATTCAGCTACACCTTC	CAWSGAFSYTF
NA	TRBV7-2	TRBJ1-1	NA	TGTGCCAGCAGCATTCTTACAGGGCTGAACACTGAAGCTTTCTTT	CASSILTGLNTEAFF
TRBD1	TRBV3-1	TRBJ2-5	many	TGTGCCAGCAGCACCCGGGACAGGGGAGGAGAGACCCAGTACTTC	CASSTRDRGGETQYF
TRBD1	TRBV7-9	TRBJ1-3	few	TGTGCCAGCAGCTCGGGAGGGACAGCCTTTGGAAACACCATATATTTT	CASSSGGTAFGNTIYF
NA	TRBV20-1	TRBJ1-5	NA	TGCAGTGCTAGAAAGGAAAGCAATCAGCCCCAGCATTTT	CSARKESNQPQHF
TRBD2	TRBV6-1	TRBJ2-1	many	TGTGCCAGCAGCACTAGCGGGAGGTACAATGAGCAGTTCTTC	CASSTSGRYNEQFF
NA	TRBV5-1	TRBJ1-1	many	TGCGCCAGCAGCCGGGTGGCGCAGAACACTGAAGCTTTCTTT	CASSRVAQNTEAFF
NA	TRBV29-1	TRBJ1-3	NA	TGCAGCGTTAGGACCGTTTTTGCAAACACCATATATTTT	CSVRTVFANTIYF
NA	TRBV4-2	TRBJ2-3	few	TGTGCCAGCAGCCAAGTGTCTAGTGGTACGCAGTATTTT	CASSQVSSGTQYF
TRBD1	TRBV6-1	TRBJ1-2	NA	TGTGCCAGCAGCGCCTCCGCCGGGACAGGGGTGGGCTACACCTTC	CASSASAGTGVGYTF
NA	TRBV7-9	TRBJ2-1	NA	TGTGCCAGCAGCCCCGGGACTTTCTATCTCAATGAGCAGTTCTTC	CASSPGTFYLNEQFF
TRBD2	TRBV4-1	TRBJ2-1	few	TGCGCCAGCAGCCACCAGACTAGCGGGAGAGGGAATGAGCAGTTCTTC	CASSHQTSGRGNEQFF
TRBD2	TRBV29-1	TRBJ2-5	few	TGCAGCGCAGCGGGACTTCCGGGAGAGACCCAGTACTTC	CSAAGLPGETQYF
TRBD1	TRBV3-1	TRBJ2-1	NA	TGTGCCAGCAGCCAAGGGACAGGGAGCAATGAGCAGTTCTTC	CASSQGTGSNEQFF
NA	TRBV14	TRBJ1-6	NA	TGTGCCAGCAGCCAAGCCTCCGGGGGTTCACCCCTCCACTTT	CASSQASGGSPLHF
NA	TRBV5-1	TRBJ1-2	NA	TGCGCCAGCAGTTACTCCACAGGGCCCAACTATGGCTACACCTTC	CASSYSTGPNYGYTF
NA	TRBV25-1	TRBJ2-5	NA	TGTGCCAGCAGTGACCCAGGACCCCAAGAGACCCAGTACTTC	CASSDPGPQETQYF
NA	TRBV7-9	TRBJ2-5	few	TGTGCCAGCAGCCCAACCTCAGGGGAGACCCAGTACTTC	CASSPTSGETQYF
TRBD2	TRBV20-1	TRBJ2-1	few	TGCAGTGCTAGAGATTCCGGGAGGGCCCAATACAATGAGCAGTTCTTC	CSARDSGRAQYNEQFF
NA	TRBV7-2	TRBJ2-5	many	TGTGCCAGCAGCTTAGAACTACAGATTAAAGAGACCCAGTACTTC	CASSLELQIKETQYF
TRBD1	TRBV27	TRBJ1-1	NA	TGTGCCAGCAAAAGGACAGGAGAGAACACTGAAGCTTTCTTT	CASKRTGENTEAFF